These 14 T cell receptor beta chains share one sample of origin, sequenced in a study of OX40 agonist ivuxolimab in advanced cancers. This table comes from immunoSEQ multiplex PCR, and its TCRdb copy is limited to in-frame clones, with some not included. In the table there are about 69,000 clones, 90% to 95% of which are singletons. Source: CD4+ or CD8+ T cells sorted from blood, taken in a trial of the OX40 agonist ivuxolimab. The receptors shown here come from an adult with an advanced solid tumor such as melanoma, head and neck, liver or kidney cancer.

The V gene is TRBV28, the J gene TRBJ2-7, with D unclear. This CDR3 is built from 13 residues. Germline values: CDR1 MDHEN, CDR2 SYDVKM. Trimming removed 6 bases from V and 7 bases from J, with 16 bases in between. The CDR3 region is CASSREPLGEQYF. The CDR3 region has the DNA TGTGCCAGCAGCCGTGAGCCGCTGGGGGAGCAGTACTTC. Variable domain in full (rest from reference TRBV28 and TRBJ2-7): DVKVTQSSRYLVKRTGEKVFLECVQDMDHENMFWYRQDPGLGLRLIYFSYDVKMKEKGDIPEGYSVSREKKERFSLILESASTNQTSMYLCASSREPLGEQYFGPGTRLTVT.

The chain has TRBV19 and TRBJ2-3; D is uncertain. Trimming took 3 bases from V and 0 from J, leaving 7 bases between them. Germline lookup yields CDR1 LNHDA and CDR2 SQIVND (reference sequence). The CDR3 is 14 amino acids. The CDR3 is CASSILDSTDTQYF. The DNA of the CDR3 is TGTGCCAGTAGTATCTTAGATAGCACAGATACGCAGTATTTT.

J is TRBJ2-1 and V is TRBV7-3; D gene uncertain. Germline V gene data show CDR1 as SGHTA and CDR2 as FQGTGA. CDR3 length equals 13 residues. V was trimmed by 1 base and J by 10 bases, leaving 11 bases between them. Here the CDR3 reads CASSLIGTREQFF. CDR3 bases: TGTGCCAGCAGCTTAATAGGTACAAGGGAGCAGTTCTTC.

The rearrangement uses TRBV5-1 and TRBJ2-3; TRBD1 is a possible D gene (6 bases). Trimming took 1 base from V and 4 from J, leaving 16 bases between them. The length of the CDR3 is 16 residues. From germline, CDR1 is SGHRS and CDR2 YFSETQ. The CDR3 DNA reads TGCGCCAGCAGCTTGTCGGGGACATACAAAGCAGATACGCAGTATTTT. This translates into CASSLSGTYKADTQYF.

The chain joins TRBV2 to TRBJ1-2, with D unresolved. This CDR3 comprises 14 residues. V was shortened by 1 base and J by 4 bases, with 10 bases between the two germline ends. Germline V lookup: CDR1 SNHLY, CDR2 FYNNEI. CDR3 protein: CASSEGSLVYGYTF. The CDR3 DNA is TGTGCCAGCAGTGAAGGCTCCCTCGTCTATGGCTACACCTTC.

This chain connects TRBV19 to TRBJ1-1; tentatively, D is TRBD1 (6 bases). The V gene's germline CDR1 is LNHDA and CDR2 SQIVND (reference sequence). The germline V and J ends were trimmed by 6 bases and 3 bases, with 17 bases remaining between them. The CDR3 totals 15 residues. CDR3 loop: CASSTGITLYTEAFF. The CDR3 DNA reads as TGTGCCAGTAGCACAGGGATAACGTTGTACACTGAAGCTTTCTTT.

V gene TRBV6-5 combines with J gene TRBJ2-1; D unresolved. Trimming took 2 bases from V and 5 from J, leaving 7 bases between them. Germline V gene data show CDR1 as MNHEY and CDR2 as SVGAGI. This CDR3 spans 13 amino acids. This chain's CDR3 is CASSYRENNEQFF. CDR3 coding DNA: TGTGCCAGCAGTTACCGTGAGAACAATGAGCAGTTCTTC.

The chain has TRBV27 and TRBJ2-5; unclear D gene. CDR3 length: 13 amino acids. Trimming cost V 2 bases and J 5 bases, with 9 bases left between them. The germline V gene has CDR1 MNHEY and CDR2 SMNVEV (reference sequence). CDR3 bases: TGTGCCAGCAGTTTAGGTCGAGTGGAGACCCAGTACTTC. Translating it yields CASSLGRVETQYF.

CDR3 residues: CASSQEDRNNEQFF. The CDR3 bases are TGCGCCAGCAGCCAAGAGGACAGGAACAATGAGCAGTTCTTC. The chain employs TRBV4-3 and TRBJ2-1; 7 nucleotides line up with TRBD1. The CDR3 has 14 residues. Germline loops: CDR1 LGHNA, CDR2 YSLEER. V gave up 0 bases and J gave up 5 bases; unmatched junction bases: 1.

The V call is TRBV5-5, the J call TRBJ2-2, with D possibly TRBD1 on 5 matching bases. The V gene's germline CDR1 is SGHKS and CDR2 YYEKEE (reference sequence). V was pared by 3 bases and J by 7 bases, with 13 bases between. The CDR3 extends over 14 amino acids. The CDR3 sequence: CASSSLQGRGELFF. Written as DNA, the CDR3 is TGTGCCAGCAGCTCGCTTCAGGGCCGCGGGGAGCTGTTTTTT.

The chain couples TRBV9 to TRBJ1-1; no firm D call. Trimming stripped 3 bases from V and 5 bases from J, with 14 bases between. CDR3 length: 14 amino acids. Germline V gene sequence: CDR1 SGDLS, CDR2 YYNGEE. The CDR3 is CASSEGWVGTEAFF. CDR3 in DNA: TGTGCCAGCAGCGAGGGCTGGGTTGGGACTGAAGCTTTCTTT.

The V call is TRBV4-1, the J call TRBJ1-2; 7 nucleotides agree with TRBD1. Germline lookup yields CDR1 MGHRA and CDR2 YSYEKL. This CDR3 contains 13 residues. The ends lost 1 base at V and 4 bases at J; junction bases unmatched: 0. In DNA form, the CDR3 reads TGCGCCAGCAGCCAAGGGACAGGCTATGGCTACACCTTC. This encodes CASSQGTGYGYTF.

This chain joins TRBV9 and TRBJ2-1, with 8 nucleotides matching TRBD2. J lost 4 bases, V lost 0 bases, and 6 bases had no gene match. The germline CDR1 and CDR2 sequences are SGDLS and YYNGEE. The CDR3 runs 16 residues. The CDR3 bases are TGTGCCAGCAGCGTAGAGCCTGGGACTAGTTACAATGAGCAGTTCTTC. Translation gives CASSVEPGTSYNEQFF.

The table lists this clone with a few counts. The J gene is TRBJ1-5, the V gene TRBV15; D perhaps matches TRBD1 (5 bases). Germline-derived CDR1 and CDR2 are LNHNV and YYDKDF (reference sequence). There are 17 residues in the CDR3. V dropped 0 bases and J dropped 0 bases, with 12 bases sitting between them. The CDR3 region has the DNA TGTGCCACCAGCAGAGATGGGACCCATGATAGCAATCAGCCCCAGCATTTT. Translating gives CATSRDGTHDSNQPQHF.